These 18 T cell receptor beta chains originate from one sample sequenced in a study of shared clonotypes between healthy human individuals (dated by TCRdb to about 2020). Libraries came from the immunoSEQ multiplex PCR assay. TCRdb retrieved this table from immuneACCESS and kept in-frame rearrangements only. Not all clones are present; in checked studies, unresolved V genes account for under half, and no reason is known for the remainder. Counted in this sample were approximately 2.5 million clones; roughly 92% of them appeared once. The ten largest clonotypes hold over 0.12% of the sample. Sequencing was carried out using naive CD4+ T cells sorted from blood. Taken with the paper, the label for cell subset or site translates to: CD45RA+ positively selected. These receptor sequences come from a man aged 18 to 35 in good health.

V gene TRBV28 combines with J gene TRBJ2-7; TRBD1 is a possible D gene (6 bases). The germline V gene has CDR1 MDHEN and CDR2 SYDVKM. This CDR3 comprises 15 residues. V lost 2 bases, J lost 2 bases, and 13 bases lay in between. In DNA form, the CDR3 reads TGTGCCAGCAGTTTACCAGGGGCCAAAACCTACGAGCAGTACTTC. This encodes CASSLPGAKTYEQYF.

V is TRBV5-1 and J is TRBJ2-1, with 7 bases matching TRBD1. The length of the CDR3 is 15 residues. V was clipped by 4 bases and J by 5 bases; unmatched bases: 9. CDR1 and CDR2 from the germline V gene are SGHRS and YFSETQ. The CDR3 region has the DNA TGCGCCAGCAGCCAACCGGGACAGAAAAACAATGAGCAGTTCTTC. Its translation: CASSQPGQKNNEQFF.

The gene calls are TRBV10-3 and TRBJ1-2; D call uncertain. The CDR3 is 15 amino acids. Germline V gene sequence: CDR1 ENHRY, CDR2 SYGVKD. Trimming took 0 bases from V and 4 from J, leaving 12 bases between them. The CDR3 is CAISESGQTLYGYTF. In nucleotides, the CDR3 is TGTGCCATCAGTGAGTCCGGGCAGACTCTCTATGGCTACACCTTC.

With respect to this clone: Other DNA sequences of this sample code for an identical CDR3. J is TRBJ2-1 and V is TRBV6-5; 9 bases align to TRBD1. The CDR3 contains 14 residues. V was clipped by 5 bases and J by 4 bases; unmatched bases: 3. Looked up from germline, CDR1 is MNHEY and CDR2 is SVGAGI. The CDR3 loop is CASSRGQGYNEQFF. The CDR3, as DNA: TGTGCCAGCAGTAGGGGACAGGGATACAATGAGCAGTTCTTC.

This clone was picked up a small number of times. The rearrangement joins TRBV5-1 to TRBJ2-2; D ambiguous. Between the trimmed V and J ends, which lost 0 bases and 6 bases, there was a span of 6 bases. This CDR3 contains 13 residues. Germline V gives CDR1 SGHRS, CDR2 YFSETQ. This CDR3 reads CASSLEVPGELFF. In DNA form, the CDR3 reads TGCGCCAGCAGCTTGGAGGTTCCCGGGGAGCTGTTTTTT.

The CDR3: CASSELTVGTETQYF. CDR3 DNA: TGTGCCAGCAGTGAACTGACGGTAGGAACGGAGACCCAGTACTTC. The J gene is TRBJ2-5, the V gene TRBV6-4; D unclear. Per germline, CDR1 MRHNA and CDR2 SNTAGT. V was cut by 3 bases and J by 5 bases, with 16 bases left in between. This CDR3 is 15 amino acids long.

The genes are TRBV18 and TRBJ1-1; D uncertain. CDR3 length: 15 residues. The V end was cut by 4 bases, the J end by 2 bases, with 14 bases between. Germline V gives CDR1 KGHSH, CDR2 LQKENI. Here the CDR3 DNA reads TGTGCCAGCTCACGGTACAGCTCGTCTAACACTGAAGCTTTCTTT. Translating it yields CASSRYSSSNTEAFF.

The rearrangement uses TRBV14 and TRBJ2-1, with D hard to call. V was shortened by 0 bases and J by 4 bases, with 4 bases between the two germline ends. CDR3 length: 13 residues. CDR1 is SGHDN, CDR2 FVKESK, per germline. Written as DNA, the CDR3 is TGTGCCAGCAGCCAAGATCCTTACAATGAGCAGTTCTTC. The encoded protein is CASSQDPYNEQFF.

This chain uses TRBV7-6 with TRBJ1-1; the D gene is possibly TRBD1 (5 bases). CDR1 and CDR2 (germline): SGHVS, FNYEAQ. The CDR3 contains 14 residues. V gave up 5 bases and J gave up 2 bases, with 12 bases separating them. The CDR3 coding sequence is TGTGCCAGCAGCCCTCCGGGACCAAACACTGAAGCTTTCTTT. Translating it yields CASSPPGPNTEAFF.

The chain uses TRBV30 and TRBJ2-7, with D possibly being TRBD2 (6 bases). The CDR3 has 16 amino acids. Trimming shortened V by 2 bases and J by 5 bases, and 22 bases separated the two germline ends. Looked up from germline, CDR1 is GTSNPN and CDR2 is SVGIG (reference sequence). The CDR3 here is CAWSPLPREARNEQYF. The CDR3 DNA follows: TGTGCCTGGAGTCCCCTTCCGAGGGAGGCGAGGAACGAGCAGTACTTC. Supplemented by reference TRBV30 and TRBJ2-7, the full variable domain reads SQTIHQWPATLVQPVGSPLSLECTVEGTSNPNLYWYRQAAGRGLQLLFYSVGIGQISSEVPQNLSASRPQDRQFILSSKKLLLSDSGFYLCAWSPLPREARNEQYFGPGTRLTVT.

The DNA of the CDR3 is TGTGCCAGCAGCTTTGACAGGGAGGGGGAAAAACTGTTTTTT. Residues: CASSFDREGEKLFF. The rearrangement links TRBV5-8 to TRBJ1-4; 7 bases are shared with TRBD1. Germline lookup yields CDR1 SGHTS and CDR2 YDEGEE. The CDR3 runs to 14 residues. The ends lost 2 bases at V and 8 bases at J; junction bases unmatched: 6.

CDR3 nucleotides: TGTGCCAGCAGCTTAGTAGGGCAGCGGGCTGGAAGCGAGCAGTACTTC. Translation gives CASSLVGQRAGSEQYF. V usage is TRBV11-3 and J usage is TRBJ2-7; tentatively, D is TRBD2 (6 bases). Trimming pared 1 base from V and 6 bases from J, leaving 19 bases between. This CDR3 is built from 16 residues. Germline assignment: CDR1 SGHNT and CDR2 YENEEA.

This rearrangement joins TRBV6-1 to TRBJ2-1, with D perhaps being TRBD1 or TRBD2 (5 bases each). CDR3 length: 14 residues. Trimming stripped 4 bases from V and 10 bases from J, with 17 bases between. Germline V gene sequence: CDR1 MNHNS, CDR2 SASEGT. The CDR3 DNA follows: TGTGCCAGCAGTGGGCACGGGGCTACGGAGGAGCAGTTCTTC. It is translated as CASSGHGATEEQFF.

This clone came up once. The J gene is TRBJ2-3, the V gene TRBV6-1; the match to TRBD2 covers 14 bases. Germline values: CDR1 MNHNS, CDR2 SASEGT. V lost 4 bases to trimming and J lost 4 bases; unmatched junction nucleotides: 7. The CDR3 runs to 17 residues. CDR3: CASSVTSGGAGADTQYF. CDR3 nucleotides: TGTGCCAGCAGTGTGACTAGCGGGGGGGCCGGGGCAGATACGCAGTATTTT.

V and J are TRBV6-5 and TRBJ2-1, with D possibly called TRBD1 or TRBD2 (5 bases each). V lost 6 bases to trimming and J lost 6 bases, with 18 bases between them. From germline, CDR1 is MNHEY and CDR2 SVGAGI. This CDR3 region has 15 residues. The CDR3 here is CASSRTRDGVNEQFF. The CDR3 bases are TGTGCCAGCAGCAGAACTAGGGACGGGGTCAATGAGCAGTTCTTC.

This clone was seen a single time. This chain joins TRBV7-8 and TRBJ1-6; D is ambiguous. CDR1 is SGHVS, CDR2 FQNEAQ, per germline. The CDR3 consists of 14 residues. Trimming removed 1 base from V and 0 bases from J, with 1 base in between. CDR3 residues: CASSLDSYNSPLHF. The DNA for the CDR3 is TGTGCCAGCAGCTTAGACTCCTATAATTCACCCCTCCACTTT. Full variable domain (outside the CDR3, taken from reference TRBV7-8 and TRBJ1-6): GAGVSQSPRYKVAKRGQDVALRCDPISGHVSLFWYQQALGQGPEFLTYFQNEAQLDKSGLPSDRFFAERPEGSVSTLKIQRTQQEDSAVYLCASSLDSYNSPLHFGNGTRLTVT.

The CDR3 DNA reads as TGTGCCAGCAGCCAAATAGGGGACAGGCGGTATTTT. This sequence encodes CASSQIGDRRYF. This chain links TRBV7-9 with TRBJ2-3, with 8 bases matching TRBD1. The CDR3 extends over 12 amino acids. CDR1 and CDR2 (germline): SEHNR, FQNEAQ (reference sequence). After removal of 5 bases from V and 14 bases from J, the junction contained 9 bases not matched to a gene.

This chain joins TRBV7-8 and TRBJ2-3; 11 bases map to TRBD2. CDR1 is SGHVS, CDR2 FQNEAQ, per germline. The trim removed 5 bases at V and 2 bases at J, leaving 12 bases unmatched. This CDR3 contains 18 residues. The CDR3 region is CASSLRRLAGSSTDTQYF. CDR3 in DNA: TGTGCCAGCAGCCTGAGAAGACTAGCGGGGTCCTCCACAGATACGCAGTATTTT.